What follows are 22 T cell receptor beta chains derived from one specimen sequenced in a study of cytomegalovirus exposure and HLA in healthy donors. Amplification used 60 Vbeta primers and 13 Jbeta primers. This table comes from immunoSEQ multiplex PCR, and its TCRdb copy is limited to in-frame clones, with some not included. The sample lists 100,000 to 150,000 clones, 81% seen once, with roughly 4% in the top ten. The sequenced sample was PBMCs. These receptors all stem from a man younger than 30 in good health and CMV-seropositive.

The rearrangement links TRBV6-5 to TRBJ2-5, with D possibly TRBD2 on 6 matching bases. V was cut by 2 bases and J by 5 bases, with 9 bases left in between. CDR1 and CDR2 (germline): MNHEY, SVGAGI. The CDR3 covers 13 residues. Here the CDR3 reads CASSYGGRETQYF. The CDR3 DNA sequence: TGTGCCAGCAGTTACGGGGGGAGGGAGACCCAGTACTTC.

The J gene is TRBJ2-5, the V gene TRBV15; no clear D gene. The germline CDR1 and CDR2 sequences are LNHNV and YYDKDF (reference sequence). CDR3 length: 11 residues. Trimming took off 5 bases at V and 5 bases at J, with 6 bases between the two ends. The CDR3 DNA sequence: TGTGCCACCAGCGGCACGGAGACCCAGTACTTC. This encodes CATSGTETQYF.

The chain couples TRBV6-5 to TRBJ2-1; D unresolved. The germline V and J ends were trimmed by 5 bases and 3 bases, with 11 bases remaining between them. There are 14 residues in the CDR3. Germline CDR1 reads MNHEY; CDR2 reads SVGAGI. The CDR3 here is CASSNPGIYNEQFF. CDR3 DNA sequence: TGTGCCAGCAGTAACCCAGGAATCTACAATGAGCAGTTCTTC.

The DNA for the CDR3 is TGTGCCAGCGTGGGACAGTACAACTATGGCTACACCTTC. This gives the protein CASVGQYNYGYTF. V usage is TRBV6-1 and J usage is TRBJ1-2, with TRBD1 matching over 7 bases. Germline CDR1 and CDR2: MNHNS and SASEGT. The CDR3 extends over 13 amino acids. V was clipped by 8 bases and J by 2 bases; unmatched bases: 5.

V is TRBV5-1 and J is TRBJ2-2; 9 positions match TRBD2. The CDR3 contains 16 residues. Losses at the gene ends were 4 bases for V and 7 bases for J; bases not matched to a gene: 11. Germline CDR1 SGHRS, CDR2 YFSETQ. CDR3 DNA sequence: TGCGCCAGCAGCCCGGAGGCTAGCGGGAATGGCGGGGAGCTGTTTTTT. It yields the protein CASSPEASGNGGELFF.

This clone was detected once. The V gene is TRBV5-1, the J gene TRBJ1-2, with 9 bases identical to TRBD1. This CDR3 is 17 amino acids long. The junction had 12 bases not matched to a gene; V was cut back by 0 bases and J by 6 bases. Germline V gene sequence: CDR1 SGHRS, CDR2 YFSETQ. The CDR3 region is CASSLDGGTGRFNGYTF. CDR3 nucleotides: TGCGCCAGCAGCTTGGATGGGGGGACAGGGAGATTTAATGGCTACACCTTC.

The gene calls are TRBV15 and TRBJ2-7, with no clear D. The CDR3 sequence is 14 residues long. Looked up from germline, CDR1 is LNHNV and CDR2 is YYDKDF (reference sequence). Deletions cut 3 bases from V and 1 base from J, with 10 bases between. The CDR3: CATSRDPGSYEQYF. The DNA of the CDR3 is TGTGCCACCAGCAGGGATCCAGGATCCTACGAGCAGTACTTC.

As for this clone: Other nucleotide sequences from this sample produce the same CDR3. Here the CDR3 DNA reads TGTGCCAGCAGCTTTTGGGACAGGCGAAACACCATATATTTT. Translation: CASSFWDRRNTIYF. This rearrangement joins TRBV5-6 to TRBJ1-3; TRBD1 matches at 8 bases. CDR1 and CDR2 (germline): SGHDT, YYEEEE. Trimming removed 2 bases from V and 5 bases from J; junction bases left unmatched: 3. CDR3 size: 14 residues.

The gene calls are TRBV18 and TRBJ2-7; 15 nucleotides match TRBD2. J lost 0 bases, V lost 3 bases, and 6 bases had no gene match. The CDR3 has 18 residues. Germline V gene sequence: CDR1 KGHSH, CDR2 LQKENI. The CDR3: CASSPEGLAGGASYEQYF. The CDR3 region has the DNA TGTGCCAGCTCACCCGAGGGACTAGCGGGAGGTGCCTCCTACGAGCAGTACTTC.

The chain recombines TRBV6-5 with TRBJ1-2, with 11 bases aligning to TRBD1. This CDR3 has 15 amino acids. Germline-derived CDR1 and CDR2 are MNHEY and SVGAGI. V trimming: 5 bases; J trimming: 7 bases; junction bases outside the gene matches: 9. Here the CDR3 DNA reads TGTGCCAGCAGTCCCGGGACAGGGGGGTTGGGTGGCTACACCTTC. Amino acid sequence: CASSPGTGGLGGYTF.

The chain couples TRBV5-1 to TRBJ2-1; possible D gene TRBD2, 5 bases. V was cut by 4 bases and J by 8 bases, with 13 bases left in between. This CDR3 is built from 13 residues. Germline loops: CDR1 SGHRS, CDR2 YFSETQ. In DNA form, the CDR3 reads TGCGCCAGCAGCGTCGGACCCGGGGATGAGCAGTTCTTC. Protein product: CASSVGPGDEQFF.

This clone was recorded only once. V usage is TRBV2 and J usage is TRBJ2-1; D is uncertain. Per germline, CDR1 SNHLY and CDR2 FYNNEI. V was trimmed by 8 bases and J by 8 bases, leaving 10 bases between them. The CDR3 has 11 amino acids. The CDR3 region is CASGALDEQFF. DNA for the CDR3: TGTGCCAGCGGAGCCCTCGATGAGCAGTTCTTC.

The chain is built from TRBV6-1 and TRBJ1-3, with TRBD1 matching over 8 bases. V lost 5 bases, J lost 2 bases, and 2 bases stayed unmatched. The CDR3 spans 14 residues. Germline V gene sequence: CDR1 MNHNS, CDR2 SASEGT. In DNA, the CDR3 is TGTGCCAGCAGTCGGACAGGGCCTGGAAACACCATATATTTT. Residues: CASSRTGPGNTIYF.

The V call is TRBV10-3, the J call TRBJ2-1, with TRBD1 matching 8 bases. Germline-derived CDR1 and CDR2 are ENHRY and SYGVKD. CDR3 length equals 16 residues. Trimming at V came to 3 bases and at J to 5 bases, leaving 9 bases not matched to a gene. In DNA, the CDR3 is TGTGCCATCAGTGACCTGACAGGGGTTGAAAACAATGAGCAGTTCTTC. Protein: CAISDLTGVENNEQFF.

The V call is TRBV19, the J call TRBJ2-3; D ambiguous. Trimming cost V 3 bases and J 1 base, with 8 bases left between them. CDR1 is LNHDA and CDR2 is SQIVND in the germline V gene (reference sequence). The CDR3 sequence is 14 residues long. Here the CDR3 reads CASSIVLGTDTQYF. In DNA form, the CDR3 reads TGTGCCAGTAGTATCGTTCTAGGCACAGATACGCAGTATTTT.

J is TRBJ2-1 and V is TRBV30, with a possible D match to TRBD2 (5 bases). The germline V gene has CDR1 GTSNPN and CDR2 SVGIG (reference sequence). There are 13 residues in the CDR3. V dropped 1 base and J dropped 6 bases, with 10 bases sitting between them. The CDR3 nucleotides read TGTGCCTGGAGTGAGCCAGCGGTCAATGAGCAGTTCTTC. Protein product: CAWSEPAVNEQFF. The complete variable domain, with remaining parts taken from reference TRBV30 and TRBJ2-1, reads SQTIHQWPATLVQPVGSPLSLECTVEGTSNPNLYWYRQAAGRGLQLLFYSVGIGQISSEVPQNLSASRPQDRQFILSSKKLLLSDSGFYLCAWSEPAVNEQFFGPGTRLTVL.

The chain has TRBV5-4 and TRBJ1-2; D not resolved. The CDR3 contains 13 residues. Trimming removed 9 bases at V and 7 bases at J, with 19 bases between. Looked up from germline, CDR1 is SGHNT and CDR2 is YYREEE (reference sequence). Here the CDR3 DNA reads TGTGCCACCCTCCCCCGGGGTATAGGTGGCTACACCTTC. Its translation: CATLPRGIGGYTF.

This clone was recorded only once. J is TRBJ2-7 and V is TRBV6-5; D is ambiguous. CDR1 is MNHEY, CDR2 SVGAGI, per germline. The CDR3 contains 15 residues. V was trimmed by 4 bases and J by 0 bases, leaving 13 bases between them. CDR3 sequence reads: CASSSVTARSYEQYF. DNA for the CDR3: TGTGCCAGCAGTTCGGTCACCGCTCGCTCCTACGAGCAGTACTTC.

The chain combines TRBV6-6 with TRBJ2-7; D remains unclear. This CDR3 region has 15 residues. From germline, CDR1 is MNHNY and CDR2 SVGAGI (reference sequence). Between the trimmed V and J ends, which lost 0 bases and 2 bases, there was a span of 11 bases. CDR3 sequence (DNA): TGTGCCAGCAGTTACTCGAAAAACGGTCCCTACGAGCAGTACTTC. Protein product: CASSYSKNGPYEQYF.

Here the CDR3 reads CASTSVRDHEQYF. The CDR3 nucleotides are TGTGCCAGCACTAGCGTCAGGGACCACGAGCAGTACTTC. This sequence joins TRBV6-5 and TRBJ2-5; possible D gene TRBD2, 6 bases. The better agreement between TRBJ2-7 and the DNA end casts doubt on the J call. Germline CDR1 and CDR2: MNHEY and SVGAGI. The CDR3 is made up of 13 amino acids.

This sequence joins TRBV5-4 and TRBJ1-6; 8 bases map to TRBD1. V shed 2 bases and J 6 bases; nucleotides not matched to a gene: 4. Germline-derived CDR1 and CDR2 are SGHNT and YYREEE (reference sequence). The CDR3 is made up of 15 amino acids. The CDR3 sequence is CASSFPGGGNSPLHF. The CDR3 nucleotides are TGTGCCAGCAGCTTCCCAGGGGGCGGTAATTCACCCCTCCACTTT.

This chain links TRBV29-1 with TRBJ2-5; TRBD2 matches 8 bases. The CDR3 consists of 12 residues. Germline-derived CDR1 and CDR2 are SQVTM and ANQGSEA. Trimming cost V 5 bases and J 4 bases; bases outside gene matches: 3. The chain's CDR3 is CSVRGGRETQYF. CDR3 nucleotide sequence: TGCAGCGTTCGGGGGGGGAGAGAGACCCAGTACTTC.